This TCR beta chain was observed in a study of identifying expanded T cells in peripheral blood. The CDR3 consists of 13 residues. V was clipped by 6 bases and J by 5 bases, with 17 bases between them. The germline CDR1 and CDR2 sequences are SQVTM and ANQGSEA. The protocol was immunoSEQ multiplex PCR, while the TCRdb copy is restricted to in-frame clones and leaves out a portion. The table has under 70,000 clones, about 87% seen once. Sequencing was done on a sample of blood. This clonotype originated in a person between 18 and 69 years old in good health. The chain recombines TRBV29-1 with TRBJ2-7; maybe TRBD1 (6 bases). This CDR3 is CSVQMYRGNEQYF. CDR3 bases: TGCAGCGTCCAAATGTATAGGGGGAACGAGCAGTACTTC.